Listed below are T cell receptor beta chains from one sample, sequenced in a study of immune evolution from preneoplasia to lung adenocarcinoma. The protocol was immunoSEQ multiplex PCR, while the TCRdb copy is restricted to in-frame clones and leaves out a portion. The sample shows thousands of clones, around four fifths of them seen only once. The sequenced sample consisted of FFPE adjacent normal lung tissue. The source of these receptors is a donor aged 70 or older with lung adenocarcinoma. Both conserved end residues are part of each CDR3. Each record gives: J gene, V gene, CDR3 protein.

>TRBJ2-2|TRBV18
CASSPFPGSGELFF
>TRBJ1-2|TRBV7-9
CASSLGGGRDYGYTF
>TRBJ1-1|TRBV7-8
CASSATGWNTEAFF
>TRBJ2-2|TRBV18
CASSRTNTGELFF
>TRBJ1-2|TRBV28
CASSLGQANYGYTF
>TRBJ2-7|TRBV14
CASSQDRGSGGEQYF
>TRBJ1-5|TRBV6-1
CASSDNGHNQPQHF
>TRBJ2-2|TRBV9
CASSARSGRNTGELFF
>TRBJ1-1|TRBV29-1
CSGLLRLETEAFF
>TRBJ1-4|TRBV30
CAWSGQGGWEKLFF
>TRBJ1-2|TRBV4-3
CASSQGHRQEEIYNYGYTF
>TRBJ2-5|TRBV7-9
CASRKGGTQYF
>TRBJ2-1|TRBV7-3
CASSLGPPGDEQFF
>TRBJ2-5|TRBV14
CASSQGGGRRGPFQETQYF
>TRBJ2-7|TRBV7-9
CASIRDRGYEQYF
>TRBJ1-1|TRBV25-1
CASSESGWGTEAFF
>TRBJ2-1|TRBV9
CASRGPQGPDNEQFF
>TRBJ1-1|TRBV27
CASSLLTGARDTEAFF
>TRBJ2-2|TRBV30
CAWSVADRDVGELFF
>TRBJ2-3|TRBV15
CATSRDKADTQYF
>TRBJ1-5|TRBV4-1
CASSQVLGNQPQHF
>TRBJ2-3|TRBV11-2
CASIVWGLAGTDTQYF
>TRBJ2-2|TRBV7-9
CASSLGGGGGELFF
>TRBJ2-1|TRBV10-3
CAISEAGSYNEQFF
>TRBJ1-5|TRBV6-5
CASGWGGNQPQHF
>TRBJ2-3|TRBV30
CAWSATTDTQYF
>.|TRBV4-3
CASSRYNRDSSSYEQYF
>TRBJ2-2|TRBV15
CATSSRGDTGELFF
>TRBJ2-1|TRBV12-5
CASGLVEGRDSYNEQFF
>TRBJ2-1|TRBV4-3
CASSQDRWTRHNEQFF
>TRBJ2-2|TRBV7-3
CASSPNTGELFF
>TRBJ2-3|TRBV5-1
CASSLADLLTDTQYF
>TRBJ1-5|TRBV28
CARSRGDQPQHF
>TRBJ1-5|TRBV30
CAWSAPGRWNNQPQHF
>TRBJ1-5|TRBV6-1
CASSRQGDQPQHF
>TRBJ1-5|TRBV6-5
CASSYRQHIKPQHF
>TRBJ2-2|TRBV28
CASRGGPGELFF
>TRBJ1-2|TRBV5-4
CASSLYAAGHFLHGYTF
>TRBJ1-2|TRBV6-5
CASRFRTGGYTF
>TRBJ2-3|TRBV9
CASTGLPRGDTQYF
>TRBJ2-1|TRBV29-1
CSVRDSATHEQFF
>TRBJ2-7|TRBV6-6
CASSYSRDNQYF
>TRBJ2-1|TRBV4-3
CASSQVGGGQFF
>TRBJ2-3|TRBV11-2
CASSLAGASTDTQYF
>TRBJ2-5|TRBV6-1
CASSVARGTPVETQYF
>TRBJ1-5|TRBV19
CASSRTGASHSNQPQHF
>TRBJ2-3|TRBV30
CAWKALGEYTDTQYF
>TRBJ2-7|TRBV4-3
CASSQVLESYEQYF
>TRBJ1-4|TRBV28
CASSFSGMLFF
>TRBJ1-2|TRBV29-1
CSVGEEVNYGYTF
>TRBJ1-4|TRBV28
CASSPPRQGVLRNEKLFF
>TRBJ2-3|TRBV27
CASSSSSAGPDTQYF
>TRBJ2-5|TRBV7-8
CASSFGDQGGETQYF
>TRBJ2-7|TRBV7-3
CASSPGAGGPREQYF